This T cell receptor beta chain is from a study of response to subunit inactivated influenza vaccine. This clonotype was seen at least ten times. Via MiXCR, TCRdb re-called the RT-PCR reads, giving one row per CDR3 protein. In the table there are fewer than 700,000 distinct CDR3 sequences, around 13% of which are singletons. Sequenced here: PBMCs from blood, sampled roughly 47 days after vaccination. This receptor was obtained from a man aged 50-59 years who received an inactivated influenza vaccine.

The CDR3 sequence: CASSGTQGQDEQYF. The CDR3, as DNA: TGCGCCAGCAGCGGGACCCAGGGTCAGGACGAGCAGTACTTC. The chain carries TRBV4-3 and TRBJ2-7; either TRBD1 or TRBD2 may supply D (5 bases each). This CDR3 is 14 amino acids long. Between the trimmed V and J ends, which lost 5 bases and 5 bases, there was a span of 16 bases. Germline CDR1 LGHNA, CDR2 YSLEER.